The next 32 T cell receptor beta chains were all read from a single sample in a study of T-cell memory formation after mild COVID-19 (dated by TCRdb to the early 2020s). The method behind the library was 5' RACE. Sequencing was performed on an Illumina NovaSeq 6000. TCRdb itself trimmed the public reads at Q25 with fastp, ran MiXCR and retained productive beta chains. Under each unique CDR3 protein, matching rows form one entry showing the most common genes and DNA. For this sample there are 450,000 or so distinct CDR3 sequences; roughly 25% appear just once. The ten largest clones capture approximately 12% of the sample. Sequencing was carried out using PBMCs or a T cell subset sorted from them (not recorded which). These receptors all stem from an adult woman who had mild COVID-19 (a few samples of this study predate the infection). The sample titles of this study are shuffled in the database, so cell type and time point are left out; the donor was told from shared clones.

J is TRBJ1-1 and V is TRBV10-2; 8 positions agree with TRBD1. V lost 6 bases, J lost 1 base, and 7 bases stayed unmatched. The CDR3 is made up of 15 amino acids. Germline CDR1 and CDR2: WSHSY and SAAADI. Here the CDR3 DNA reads TGCGCCAGCAGACCCGGGACAGGTGGGAACACTGAAGCTTTCTTT. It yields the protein CASRPGTGGNTEAFF.

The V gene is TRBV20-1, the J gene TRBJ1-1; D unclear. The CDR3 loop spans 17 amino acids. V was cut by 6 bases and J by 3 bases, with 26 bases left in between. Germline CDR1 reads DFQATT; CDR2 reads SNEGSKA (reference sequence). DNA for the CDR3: TGCAGTGCGCCTGACGTCCCTGTACATCTAAGTGACACTGAAGCTTTCTTT. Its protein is CSAPDVPVHLSDTEAFF.

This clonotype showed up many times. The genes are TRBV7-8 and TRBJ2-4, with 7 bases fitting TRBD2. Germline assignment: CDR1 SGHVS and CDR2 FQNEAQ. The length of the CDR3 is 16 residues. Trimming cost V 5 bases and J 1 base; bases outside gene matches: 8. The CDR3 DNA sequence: TGTGCCAGCAGCCGGGGGTTGCGGGAGGCCAAAAACATTCAGTACTTC. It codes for CASSRGLREAKNIQYF.

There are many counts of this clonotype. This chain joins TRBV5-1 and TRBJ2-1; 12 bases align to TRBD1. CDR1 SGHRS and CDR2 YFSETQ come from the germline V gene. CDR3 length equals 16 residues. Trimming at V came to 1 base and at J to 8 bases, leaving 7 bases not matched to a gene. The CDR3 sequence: CASSLSRDRGLDEQFF. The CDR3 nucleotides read TGCGCCAGCAGCTTGTCCCGGGACAGGGGGCTCGATGAGCAGTTCTTC. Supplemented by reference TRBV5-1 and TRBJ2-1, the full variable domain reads KAGVTQTPRYLIKTRGQQVTLSCSPISGHRSVSWYQQTPGQGLQFLFEYFSETQRNKGNFPGRFSGRQFSNSRSEMNVSTLELGDSALYLCASSLSRDRGLDEQFFGPGTRLTVL.

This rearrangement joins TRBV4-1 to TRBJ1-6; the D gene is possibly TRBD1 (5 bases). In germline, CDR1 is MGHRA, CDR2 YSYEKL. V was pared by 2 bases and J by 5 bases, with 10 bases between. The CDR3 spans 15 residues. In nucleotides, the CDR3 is TGCGCCAGCAGCCAATACGGGACGGATAATTCACCCCTCCACTTT. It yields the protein CASSQYGTDNSPLHF.

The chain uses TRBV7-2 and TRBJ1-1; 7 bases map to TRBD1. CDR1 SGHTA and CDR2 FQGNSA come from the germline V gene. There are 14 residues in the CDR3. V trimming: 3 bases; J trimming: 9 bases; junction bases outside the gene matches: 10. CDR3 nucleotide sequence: TGTGCCAGCAGCTTGGACAGGCGCCGGAGGAAAGCTTTCTTT. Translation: CASSLDRRRRKAFF.

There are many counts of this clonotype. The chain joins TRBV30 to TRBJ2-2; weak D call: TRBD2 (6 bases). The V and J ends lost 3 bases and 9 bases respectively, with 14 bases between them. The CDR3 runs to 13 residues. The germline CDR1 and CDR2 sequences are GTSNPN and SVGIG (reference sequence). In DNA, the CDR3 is TGTGCCTGGAGCAATGTGGGAGGCCGGGAGCTGTTTTTT. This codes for CAWSNVGGRELFF.

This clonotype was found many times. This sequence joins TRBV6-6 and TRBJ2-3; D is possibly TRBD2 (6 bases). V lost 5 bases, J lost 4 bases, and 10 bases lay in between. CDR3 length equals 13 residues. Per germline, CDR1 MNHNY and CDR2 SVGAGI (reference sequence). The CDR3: CASSHRESDTQYF. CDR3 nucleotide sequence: TGTGCCAGCAGTCACCGGGAGTCAGATACGCAGTATTTT.

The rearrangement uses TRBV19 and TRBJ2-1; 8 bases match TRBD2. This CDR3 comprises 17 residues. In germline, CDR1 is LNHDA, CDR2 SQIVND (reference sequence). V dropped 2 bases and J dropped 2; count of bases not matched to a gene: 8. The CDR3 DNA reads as TGTGCCAGTAGTATATCCGTCTTAGCGGGAACCTACAATGAGCAGTTCTTC. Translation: CASSISVLAGTYNEQFF.

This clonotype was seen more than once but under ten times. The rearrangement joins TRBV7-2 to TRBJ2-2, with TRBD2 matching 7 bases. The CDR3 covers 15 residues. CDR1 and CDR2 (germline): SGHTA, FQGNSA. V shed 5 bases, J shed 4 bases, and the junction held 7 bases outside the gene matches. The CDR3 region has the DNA TGTGCCAGCAGCCGGTTCGGGGGGTCCACCGGGGAGCTGTTTTTT. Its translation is CASSRFGGSTGELFF.

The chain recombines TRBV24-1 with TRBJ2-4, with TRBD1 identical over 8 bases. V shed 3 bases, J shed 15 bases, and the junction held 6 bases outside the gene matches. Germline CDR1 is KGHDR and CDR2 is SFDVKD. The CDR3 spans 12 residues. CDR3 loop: CATSDPGQGLYF. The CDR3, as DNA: TGTGCCACCAGTGATCCCGGACAGGGTTTGTACTTC.

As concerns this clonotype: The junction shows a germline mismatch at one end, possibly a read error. The CDR3 DNA sequence: TGTGCCAGCAGTACCGACACCTTCCCGGGACGCGACTTC. It yields the protein CASSTDTFPGRDF. The chain carries TRBV6-6 and TRBJ1-2, with D maybe TRBD1 (5 bases). The CDR3 extends over 13 amino acids. Germline V gives CDR1 MNHNY, CDR2 SVGAGI (reference sequence).

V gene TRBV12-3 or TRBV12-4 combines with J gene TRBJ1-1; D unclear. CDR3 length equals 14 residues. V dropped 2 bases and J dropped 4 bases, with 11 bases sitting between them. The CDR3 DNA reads TGTGCCAGCAGTTTACGCCGGCAGGCCACTGAAGCTTTCTTT. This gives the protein CASSLRRQATEAFF.

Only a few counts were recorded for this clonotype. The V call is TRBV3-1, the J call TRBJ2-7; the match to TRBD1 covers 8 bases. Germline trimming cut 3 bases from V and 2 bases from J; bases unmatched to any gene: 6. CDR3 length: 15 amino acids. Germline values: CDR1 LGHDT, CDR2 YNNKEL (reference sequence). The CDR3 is CASSQPGTGPYEQYF. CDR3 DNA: TGTGCCAGCAGCCAGCCCGGGACAGGCCCCTACGAGCAGTACTTC.

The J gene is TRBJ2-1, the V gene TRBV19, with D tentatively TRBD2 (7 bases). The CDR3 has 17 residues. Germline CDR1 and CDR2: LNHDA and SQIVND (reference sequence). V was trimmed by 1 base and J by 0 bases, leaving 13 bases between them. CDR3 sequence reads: CASSIGGGPSSYNEQFF. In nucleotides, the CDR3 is TGTGCCAGTAGTATAGGCGGGGGCCCCAGCTCCTACAATGAGCAGTTCTTC. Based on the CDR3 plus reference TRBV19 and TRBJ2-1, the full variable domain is DGGITQSPKYLFRKEGQNVTLSCEQNLNHDAMYWYRQDPGQGLRLIYYSQIVNDFQKGDIAEGYSVSREKKESFPLTVTSAQKNPTAFYLCASSIGGGPSSYNEQFFGPGTRLTVL.

The CDR3 region is CSARGLTGTGETQYF. CDR3 nucleotide sequence: TGCAGTGCTAGAGGACTTACCGGGACAGGGGAGACCCAGTACTTC. The chain links TRBV20-1 to TRBJ2-5; 9 nucleotides align to TRBD1. This CDR3 region has 15 residues. V dropped 1 base and J dropped 5; count of bases not matched to a gene: 8. CDR1 is DFQATT and CDR2 is SNEGSKA in the germline V gene (reference sequence).

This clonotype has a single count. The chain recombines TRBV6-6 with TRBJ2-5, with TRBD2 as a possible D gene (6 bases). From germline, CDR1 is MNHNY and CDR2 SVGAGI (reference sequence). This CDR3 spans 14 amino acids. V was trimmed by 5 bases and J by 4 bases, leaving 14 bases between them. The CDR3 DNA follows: TGTGCCAGCAGTCCCCGGGGGTGGGGAGAGACCCAGTACTTC. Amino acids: CASSPRGWGETQYF.

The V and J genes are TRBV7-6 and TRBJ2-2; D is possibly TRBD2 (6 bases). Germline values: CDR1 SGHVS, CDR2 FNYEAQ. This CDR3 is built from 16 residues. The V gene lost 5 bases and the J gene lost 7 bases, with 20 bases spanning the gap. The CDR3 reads CASSLLLPGVDGELFF. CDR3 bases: TGTGCCAGCAGCCTACTCTTGCCGGGGGTGGACGGGGAGCTGTTTTTT.

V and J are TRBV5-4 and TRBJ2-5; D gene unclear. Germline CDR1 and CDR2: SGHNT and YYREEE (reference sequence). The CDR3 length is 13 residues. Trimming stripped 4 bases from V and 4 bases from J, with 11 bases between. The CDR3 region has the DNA TGTGCCAGCAGCCTCGACGGAGTAGAGACCCAGTACTTC. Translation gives CASSLDGVETQYF.

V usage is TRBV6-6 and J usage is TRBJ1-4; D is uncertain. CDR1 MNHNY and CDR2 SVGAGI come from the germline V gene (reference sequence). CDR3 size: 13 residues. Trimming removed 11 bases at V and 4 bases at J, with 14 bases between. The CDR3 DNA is TGTGCCGGTGGAGGGAGGTTTAATGAAAAACTGTTTTTT. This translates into CAGGGRFNEKLFF.

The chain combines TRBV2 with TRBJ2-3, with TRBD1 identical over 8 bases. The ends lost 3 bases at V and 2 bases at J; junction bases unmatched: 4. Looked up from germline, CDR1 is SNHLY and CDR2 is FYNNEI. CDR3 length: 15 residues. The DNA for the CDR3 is TGTGCCAGCAGTGACGGACAGGGAGACACAGATACGCAGTATTTT. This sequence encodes CASSDGQGDTDTQYF.

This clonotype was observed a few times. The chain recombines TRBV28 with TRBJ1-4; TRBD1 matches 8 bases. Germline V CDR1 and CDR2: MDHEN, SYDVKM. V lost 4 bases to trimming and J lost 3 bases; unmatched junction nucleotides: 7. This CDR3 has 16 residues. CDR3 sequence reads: CASSYAGGWANEKLFF. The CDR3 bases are TGTGCCAGCAGTTACGCAGGGGGCTGGGCTAATGAAAAACTGTTTTTT.

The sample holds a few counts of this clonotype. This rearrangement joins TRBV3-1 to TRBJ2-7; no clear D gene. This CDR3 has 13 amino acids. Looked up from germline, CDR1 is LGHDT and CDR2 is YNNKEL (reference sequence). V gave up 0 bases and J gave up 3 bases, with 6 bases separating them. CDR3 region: CASSQESVYEQYF. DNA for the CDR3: TGTGCCAGCAGCCAAGAATCAGTCTACGAGCAGTACTTC.

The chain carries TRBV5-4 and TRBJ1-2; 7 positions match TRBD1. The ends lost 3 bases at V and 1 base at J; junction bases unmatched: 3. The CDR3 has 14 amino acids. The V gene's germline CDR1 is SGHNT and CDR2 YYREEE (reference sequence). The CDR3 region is CASSYRGVNYGYTF. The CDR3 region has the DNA TGTGCCAGCAGCTACAGGGGCGTTAACTATGGCTACACCTTC.

This CDR3 is CASSQRDRGHSNTGELFF. As DNA, the CDR3 is TGTGCCAGCAGCCAACGGGACAGGGGCCACTCGAACACCGGGGAGCTGTTTTTT. This rearrangement joins TRBV3-1 to TRBJ2-2; 10 bases line up with TRBD1. Trimming removed 2 bases from V and 0 bases from J; junction bases left unmatched: 6. Germline V lookup: CDR1 LGHDT, CDR2 YNNKEL (reference sequence). The CDR3 totals 18 residues.

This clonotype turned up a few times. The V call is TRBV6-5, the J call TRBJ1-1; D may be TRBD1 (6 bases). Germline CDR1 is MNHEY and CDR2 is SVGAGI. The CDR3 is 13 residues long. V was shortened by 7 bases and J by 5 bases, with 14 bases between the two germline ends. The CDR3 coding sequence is TGTGCCAGCACCCAGGGGAGCGGGACTGAAGCTTTCTTT. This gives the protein CASTQGSGTEAFF.

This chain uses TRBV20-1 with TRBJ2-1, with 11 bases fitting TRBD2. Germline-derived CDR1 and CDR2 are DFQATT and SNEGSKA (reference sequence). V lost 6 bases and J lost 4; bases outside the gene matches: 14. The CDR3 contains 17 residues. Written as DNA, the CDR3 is TGCAGTGCCGGTAGGATACCGGGACTAGCGGAATACAATGAGCAGTTCTTC. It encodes CSAGRIPGLAEYNEQFF.

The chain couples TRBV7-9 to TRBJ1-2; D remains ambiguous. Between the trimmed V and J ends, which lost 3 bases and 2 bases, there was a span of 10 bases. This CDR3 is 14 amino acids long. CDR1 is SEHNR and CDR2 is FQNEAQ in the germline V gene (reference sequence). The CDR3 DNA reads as TGTGCCAGCAGCTTCGCGGGATCCAACTATGGCTACACCTTC. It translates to CASSFAGSNYGYTF.

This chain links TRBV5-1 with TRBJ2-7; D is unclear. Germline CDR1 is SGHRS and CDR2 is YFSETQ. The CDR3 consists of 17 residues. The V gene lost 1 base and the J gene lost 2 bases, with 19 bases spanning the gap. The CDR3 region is CASSLRSRQIDPYEQYF. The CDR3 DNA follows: TGCGCCAGCAGCTTGCGGAGTCGGCAGATTGATCCCTACGAGCAGTACTTC.

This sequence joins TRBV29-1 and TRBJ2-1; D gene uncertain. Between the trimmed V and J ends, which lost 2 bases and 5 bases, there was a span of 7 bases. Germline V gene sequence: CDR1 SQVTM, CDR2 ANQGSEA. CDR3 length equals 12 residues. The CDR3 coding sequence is TGCAGCGTTGAAAAGCCCCACAATGAGCAGTTCTTC. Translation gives CSVEKPHNEQFF.

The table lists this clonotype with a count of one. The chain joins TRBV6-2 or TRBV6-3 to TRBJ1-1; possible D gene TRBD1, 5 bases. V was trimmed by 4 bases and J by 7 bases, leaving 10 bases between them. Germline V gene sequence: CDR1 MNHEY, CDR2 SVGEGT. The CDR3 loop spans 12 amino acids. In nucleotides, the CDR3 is TGTGCCAGCAGTTGGGGGGGAAGTGAAGCTTTCTTT. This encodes CASSWGGSEAFF.

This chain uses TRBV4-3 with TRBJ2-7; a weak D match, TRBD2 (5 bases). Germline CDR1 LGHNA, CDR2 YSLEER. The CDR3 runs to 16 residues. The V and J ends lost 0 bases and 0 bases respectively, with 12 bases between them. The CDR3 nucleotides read TGCGCCAGCAGCCAAGATCGAGGACTTAGCTCCTACGAGCAGTACTTC. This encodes CASSQDRGLSSYEQYF.